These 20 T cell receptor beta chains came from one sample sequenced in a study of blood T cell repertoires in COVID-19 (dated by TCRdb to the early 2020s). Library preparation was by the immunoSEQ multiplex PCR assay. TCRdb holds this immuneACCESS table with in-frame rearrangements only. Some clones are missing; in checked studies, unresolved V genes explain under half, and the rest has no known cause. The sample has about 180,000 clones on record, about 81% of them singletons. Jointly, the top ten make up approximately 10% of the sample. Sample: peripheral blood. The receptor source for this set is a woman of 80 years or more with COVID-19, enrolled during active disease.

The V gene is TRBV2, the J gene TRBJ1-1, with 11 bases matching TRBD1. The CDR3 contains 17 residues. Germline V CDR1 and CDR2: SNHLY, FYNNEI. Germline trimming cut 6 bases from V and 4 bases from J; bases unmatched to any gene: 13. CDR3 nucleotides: TGTGCCAGCAGCCCCCTCGGGACAGGGGGATGGGGCACTGAAGCTTTCTTT. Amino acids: CASSPLGTGGWGTEAFF.

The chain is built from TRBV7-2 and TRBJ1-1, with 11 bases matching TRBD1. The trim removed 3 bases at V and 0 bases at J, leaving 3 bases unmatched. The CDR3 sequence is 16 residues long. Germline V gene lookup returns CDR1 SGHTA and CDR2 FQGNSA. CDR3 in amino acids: CASSLGQGVLNTEAFF. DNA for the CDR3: TGTGCCAGCAGCTTGGGACAGGGGGTGCTGAACACTGAAGCTTTCTTT.

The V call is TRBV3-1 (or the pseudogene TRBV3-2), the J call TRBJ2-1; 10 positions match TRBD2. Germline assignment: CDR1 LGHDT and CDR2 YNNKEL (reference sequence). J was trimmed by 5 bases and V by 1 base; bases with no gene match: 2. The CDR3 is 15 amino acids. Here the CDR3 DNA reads TGTGCCAGCAGCCAAGGGACTAGCGGACACAATGAGCAGTTCTTC. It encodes CASSQGTSGHNEQFF.

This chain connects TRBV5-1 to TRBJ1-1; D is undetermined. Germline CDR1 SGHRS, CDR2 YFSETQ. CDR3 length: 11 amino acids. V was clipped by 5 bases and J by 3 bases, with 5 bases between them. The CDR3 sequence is CASSGDTEAFF. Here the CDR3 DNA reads TGCGCCAGCAGTGGAGACACTGAAGCTTTCTTT.

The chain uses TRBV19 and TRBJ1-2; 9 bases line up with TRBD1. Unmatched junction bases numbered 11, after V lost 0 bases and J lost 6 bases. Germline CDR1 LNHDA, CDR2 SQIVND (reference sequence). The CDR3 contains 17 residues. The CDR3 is CASSIEGTGQGSDGYTF. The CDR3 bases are TGTGCCAGTAGTATAGAGGGGACGGGACAGGGCTCGGATGGCTACACCTTC.

The CDR3 bases are TGTGCCAGCCAAGGACAGGGGACAGCTTTCTTT. It translates to CASQGQGTAFF. This chain uses TRBV6-5 with TRBJ1-1; 9 nucleotides agree with TRBD1. The trim removed 8 bases at V and 10 bases at J, leaving 5 bases unmatched. Germline V gene data show CDR1 as MNHEY and CDR2 as SVGAGI. This CDR3 has 11 residues.

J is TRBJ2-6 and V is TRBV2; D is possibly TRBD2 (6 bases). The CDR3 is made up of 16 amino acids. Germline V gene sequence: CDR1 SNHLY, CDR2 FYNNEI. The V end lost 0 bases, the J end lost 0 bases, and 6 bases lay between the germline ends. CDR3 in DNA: TGTGCCAGCAGTGAAGCGGGGGGCTCTGGGGCCAACGTCCTGACTTTC. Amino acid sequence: CASSEAGGSGANVLTF.

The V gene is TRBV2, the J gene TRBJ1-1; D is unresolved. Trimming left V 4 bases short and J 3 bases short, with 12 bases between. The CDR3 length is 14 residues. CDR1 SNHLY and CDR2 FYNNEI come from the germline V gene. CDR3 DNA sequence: TGTGCCAGCAGTGCAACACTTCGGGACACTGAAGCTTTCTTT. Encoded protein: CASSATLRDTEAFF.

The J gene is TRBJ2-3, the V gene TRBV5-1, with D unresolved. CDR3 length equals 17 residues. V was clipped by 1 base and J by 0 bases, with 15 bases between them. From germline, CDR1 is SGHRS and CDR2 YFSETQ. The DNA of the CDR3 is TGCGCCAGCAGCTTGAAAACTCGTCTTACTAGCACAGATACGCAGTATTTT. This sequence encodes CASSLKTRLTSTDTQYF.

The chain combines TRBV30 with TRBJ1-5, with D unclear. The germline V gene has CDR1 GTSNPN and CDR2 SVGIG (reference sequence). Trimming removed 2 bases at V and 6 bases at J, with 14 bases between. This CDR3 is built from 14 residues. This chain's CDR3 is CAWSSGGLGQPQHF. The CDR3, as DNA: TGTGCCTGGAGTTCCGGAGGGTTAGGTCAGCCCCAGCATTTT.

This CDR3 is CASSLWTSGSLEQFF. CDR3 nucleotides: TGTGCCAGCAGCCTCTGGACTAGCGGGAGTCTTGAGCAGTTCTTC. The genes are TRBV3-1 (or the pseudogene TRBV3-2) and TRBJ2-1, with TRBD2 identical over 13 bases. CDR1 is LGHDT, CDR2 YNNKEL, per germline (reference sequence). The CDR3 sequence is 15 residues long. V was clipped by 4 bases and J by 9 bases; unmatched bases: 6.

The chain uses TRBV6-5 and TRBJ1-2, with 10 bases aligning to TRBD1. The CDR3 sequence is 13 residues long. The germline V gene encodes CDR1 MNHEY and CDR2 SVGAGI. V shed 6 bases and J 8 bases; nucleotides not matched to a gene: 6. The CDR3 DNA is TGTGCCAGCAGCGGGACAGGGGTCGGCGGCTACACCTTC. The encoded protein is CASSGTGVGGYTF.

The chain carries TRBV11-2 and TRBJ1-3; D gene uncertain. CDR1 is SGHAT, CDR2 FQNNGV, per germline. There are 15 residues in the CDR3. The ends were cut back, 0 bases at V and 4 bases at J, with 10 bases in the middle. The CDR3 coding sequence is TGTGCCAGCAGCTTAGATCATGCGGGGGGAAACACCATATATTTT. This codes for CASSLDHAGGNTIYF.

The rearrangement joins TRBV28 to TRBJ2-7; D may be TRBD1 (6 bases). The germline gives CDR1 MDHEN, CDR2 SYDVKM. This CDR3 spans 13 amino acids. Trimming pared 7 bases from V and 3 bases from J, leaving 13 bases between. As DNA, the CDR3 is TGTGCCAGCACATACCGAGGGGGCTACGAGCAGTACTTC. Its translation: CASTYRGGYEQYF.

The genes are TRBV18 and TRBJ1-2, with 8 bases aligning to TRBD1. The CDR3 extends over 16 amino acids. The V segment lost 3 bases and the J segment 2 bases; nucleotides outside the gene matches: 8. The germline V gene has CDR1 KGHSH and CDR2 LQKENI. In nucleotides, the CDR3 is TGTGCCAGCTCACCGCCCGGGACAGGTAGCAACTATGGCTACACCTTC. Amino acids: CASSPPGTGSNYGYTF.

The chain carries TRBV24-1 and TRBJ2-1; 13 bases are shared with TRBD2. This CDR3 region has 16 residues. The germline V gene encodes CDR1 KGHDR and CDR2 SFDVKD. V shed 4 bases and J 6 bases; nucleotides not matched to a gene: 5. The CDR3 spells CATSDTGTSGANEQFF. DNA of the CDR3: TGTGCCACCAGTGACACCGGGACTAGCGGGGCCAATGAGCAGTTCTTC.

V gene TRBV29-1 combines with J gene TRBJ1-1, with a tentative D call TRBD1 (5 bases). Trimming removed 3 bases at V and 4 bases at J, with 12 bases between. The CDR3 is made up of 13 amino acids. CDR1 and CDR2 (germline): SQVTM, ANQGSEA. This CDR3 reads CSVDFGGGTEAFF. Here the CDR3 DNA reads TGCAGCGTTGATTTCGGGGGAGGCACTGAAGCTTTCTTT.

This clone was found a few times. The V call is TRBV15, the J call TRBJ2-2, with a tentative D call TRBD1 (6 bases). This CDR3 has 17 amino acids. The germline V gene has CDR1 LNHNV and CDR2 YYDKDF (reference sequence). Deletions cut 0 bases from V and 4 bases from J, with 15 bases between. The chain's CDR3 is CATSRDRGRGRTGELFF. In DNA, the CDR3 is TGTGCCACCAGCAGAGATAGAGGCAGGGGCCGCACCGGGGAGCTGTTTTTT.

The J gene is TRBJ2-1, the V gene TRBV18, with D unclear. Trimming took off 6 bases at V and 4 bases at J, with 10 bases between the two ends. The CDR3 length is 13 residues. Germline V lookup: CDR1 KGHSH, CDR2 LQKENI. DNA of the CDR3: TGTGCCAGCTCCCCAGACACTTACAATGAGCAGTTCTTC. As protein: CASSPDTYNEQFF.

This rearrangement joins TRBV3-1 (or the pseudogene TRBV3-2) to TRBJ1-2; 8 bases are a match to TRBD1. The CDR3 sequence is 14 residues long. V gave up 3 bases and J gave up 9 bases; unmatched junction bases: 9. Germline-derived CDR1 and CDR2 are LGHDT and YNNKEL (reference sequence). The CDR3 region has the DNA TGTGCCAGCAGCCAGAACAGGGGGTCTAAAAGCTACACCTTC. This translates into CASSQNRGSKSYTF.